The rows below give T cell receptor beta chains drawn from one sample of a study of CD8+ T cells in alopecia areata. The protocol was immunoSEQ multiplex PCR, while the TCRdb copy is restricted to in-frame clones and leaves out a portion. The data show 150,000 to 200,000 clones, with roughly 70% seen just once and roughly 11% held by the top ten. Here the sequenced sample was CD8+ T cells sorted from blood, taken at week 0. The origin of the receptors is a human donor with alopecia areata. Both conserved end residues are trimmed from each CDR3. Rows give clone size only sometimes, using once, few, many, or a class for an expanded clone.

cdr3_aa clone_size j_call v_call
ASSPAGRVENEQY NA TRBJ2-7 TRBV25-1
ASSSGTGLYEQY NA TRBJ2-7 TRBV7-8
ASSPPEGYEQY NA TRBJ2-7 TRBV9
ATSRDRGLAGGYEQF NA TRBJ2-1 TRBV15
ASSPLDSSYDFRWYTEAF NA TRBJ1-1 TRBV5-1
SVDYLGELF NA TRBJ2-2 TRBV29-1
SVARGSYEQY NA TRBJ2-7 TRBV29-1
ASSLGGRGYT NA TRBJ1-2 TRBV5-6
ASSSQTGNYEQY NA TRBJ2-7 TRBV5-1
ASWRQGADTQY few TRBJ2-3 TRBV5-1
AYSSSYNEQF NA TRBJ2-1 TRBV30
ASSLGSTYEQY few TRBJ2-7 TRBV7-7
ASGVGGSREQY NA TRBJ2-7 TRBV19
ASSYSPGYAYGYT NA TRBJ1-2 TRBV6-6
ASGRDRETQY NA TRBJ2-5 TRBV6-7
ASSLPVKPQH few TRBJ1-5 TRBV5-4
ASSYNNLGDTQY NA TRBJ2-3 TRBV6-5
SVQFRLAGSTDTQY NA TRBJ2-3 TRBV29-1
ATTDGAKNIQY NA TRBJ2-4 TRBV25-1
ASNLRRPAQGGETQY once TRBJ2-5 TRBV7-7
ASSENRDGYT NA TRBJ1-2 TRBV2
ASRTGPSTDTQY few TRBJ2-3 TRBV2
SVEQRGGTDTQY NA TRBJ2-3 TRBV29-1
ASGLGSGANVLT NA TRBJ2-6 TRBV6-5
ASSESGGTSVAYEQY NA TRBJ2-7 TRBV10-2
ASSELGQLNQPQH few TRBJ1-5 TRBV6-1
ASSQTGWGYT once TRBJ1-2 TRBV14
ASSDREGSYNEQF NA TRBJ2-1 TRBV5-6
ASSFLPPDGETQY NA TRBJ2-5 TRBV7-6
ASSPRDTQETQY few TRBJ2-5 TRBV11-3
ASSRTGQDNYGYT NA TRBJ1-2 TRBV5-1
AWTYSGANVLT once TRBJ2-6 TRBV30
ASSIVGQESEKLF few TRBJ1-4 TRBV19
ASSQDSEGGETQY NA TRBJ2-5 TRBV4-2
ASSPFDGNGYT NA TRBJ1-2 TRBV5-4
ASSMGSYEQY NA TRBJ2-7 TRBV19
ASSDPHRSGANVLT NA TRBJ2-6 TRBV2
ASSYTDVDVTLH NA TRBJ1-6 TRBV6-5
ASSLNRRAEQY few TRBJ2-7 TRBV5-6
ASGGWTDPNYGYT NA TRBJ1-2 TRBV6-1
ASSVGSGPGFEQY NA TRBJ2-7 TRBV9
ATSGDRGSTGELF NA TRBJ2-2 TRBV15
ASSQEIQGFDGYT once TRBJ1-2 TRBV4-1
ASSLYGTSDYNEQF few TRBJ2-1 TRBV27
ASSVDGVTEAF NA TRBJ1-1 TRBV9
AISESETEAF once TRBJ1-1 TRBV10-3
ASGLVNYQTPYNEQF NA TRBJ2-1 TRBV12-5
ATSREGNQPQH NA TRBJ1-5 TRBV15